The next 13 T cell receptor beta chains were all read from a single sample in a study of blood T cell repertoires in COVID-19. Libraries were prepared by immunoSEQ multiplex PCR; TCRdb keeps only in-frame clonotypes and omits some of them. The sample shows about 230,000 clones, 84% of them seen only once. Sequences were obtained from peripheral blood. Receptors were obtained from a woman in her forties who had recovered from COVID-19.

The chain is built from TRBV7-2 and TRBJ1-3; a weak D match, TRBD1 (5 bases). This CDR3 region has 15 residues. The ends were cut back, 3 bases at V and 0 bases at J, with 9 bases in the middle. Germline V lookup: CDR1 SGHTA, CDR2 FQGNSA. CDR3 loop: CASSLGLGSGNTIYF. The CDR3 DNA follows: TGTGCCAGCAGCTTGGGGCTCGGCTCTGGAAACACCATATATTTT.

The V call is TRBV30, the J call TRBJ2-5; D is unclear. Trimming removed 0 bases from V and 11 bases from J, with 10 bases in between. CDR3 length: 11 residues. Germline CDR1 is GTSNPN and CDR2 is SVGIG (reference sequence). CDR3 amino acids: CAWSVLPEQYF. CDR3 coding DNA: TGTGCCTGGAGTGTACTTCCGGAGCAGTACTTC.

V gene TRBV5-1 combines with J gene TRBJ1-2; the match to TRBD1 covers 7 bases. The CDR3 totals 14 residues. The V and J ends lost 5 bases and 1 base, in that order; junction bases with no gene match: 5. Germline assignment: CDR1 SGHRS and CDR2 YFSETQ. The CDR3 bases are TGCGCCAGCAGTAGAGGGGACAGTAACTATGGCTACACCTTC. Protein: CASSRGDSNYGYTF. Drawing the rest from reference TRBV5-1 and TRBJ1-2, the complete variable domain is KAGVTQTPRYLIKTRGQQVTLSCSPISGHRSVSWYQQTPGQGLQFLFEYFSETQRNKGNFPGRFSGRQFSNSRSEMNVSTLELGDSALYLCASSRGDSNYGYTFGSGTRLTVV.

This clone was observed a few times. This chain uses TRBV9 with TRBJ2-3; 8 bases fit TRBD2. V was pared by 3 bases and J by 8 bases, with 11 bases of the junction left unmatched. This CDR3 contains 15 residues. Germline assignment: CDR1 SGDLS and CDR2 YYNGEE. This CDR3 reads CASSAVVGSGGTQYF. The CDR3 bases are TGTGCCAGCAGCGCCGTAGTAGGGAGCGGGGGTACGCAGTATTTT.

J is TRBJ1-2 and V is TRBV27, with D possibly being TRBD1 (5 bases). V lost 0 bases to trimming and J lost 7 bases, with 12 bases between them. Germline loops: CDR1 MNHEY, CDR2 SMNVEV (reference sequence). CDR3 length: 14 residues. The CDR3 DNA is TGTGCCAGCAGTTTATCGGGGGGGTTTGGTGGCTACACCTTC. Encoded protein: CASSLSGGFGGYTF.

This sequence joins TRBV5-1 and TRBJ1-1, with 9 bases aligning to TRBD1. CDR1 and CDR2 (germline): SGHRS, YFSETQ. This CDR3 is built from 17 residues. The V and J ends lost 4 bases and 0 bases, in that order; junction bases with no gene match: 10. The CDR3 DNA sequence: TGCGCCAGCAGCCAAATCGGGACAGGGCAACTGAACACTGAAGCTTTCTTT. Amino acids: CASSQIGTGQLNTEAFF. The entire variable domain, with the rest obtained from reference TRBV5-1 and TRBJ1-1, is as follows: KAGVTQTPRYLIKTRGQQVTLSCSPISGHRSVSWYQQTPGQGLQFLFEYFSETQRNKGNFPGRFSGRQFSNSRSEMNVSTLELGDSALYLCASSQIGTGQLNTEAFFGQGTRLTVV.

The chain is built from TRBV5-1 and TRBJ1-2; tentatively, D is TRBD1 (5 bases). The CDR3 is 13 residues long. Germline CDR1 reads SGHRS; CDR2 reads YFSETQ. The V and J ends lost 0 bases and 6 bases respectively, with 9 bases between them. As DNA, the CDR3 is TGCGCCAGCAGCTTGGCGGGGGAAGATGGCTACACCTTC. It specifies CASSLAGEDGYTF. The full variable domain, in which reference TRBV5-1 and TRBJ1-2 provide the parts outside the CDR3, is KAGVTQTPRYLIKTRGQQVTLSCSPISGHRSVSWYQQTPGQGLQFLFEYFSETQRNKGNFPGRFSGRQFSNSRSEMNVSTLELGDSALYLCASSLAGEDGYTFGSGTRLTVV.

The rearrangement joins TRBV27 to TRBJ1-1, with 7 bases matching TRBD1. Germline lookup yields CDR1 MNHEY and CDR2 SMNVEV (reference sequence). The length of the CDR3 is 15 residues. Losses at the gene ends were 7 bases for V and 3 bases for J; bases not matched to a gene: 11. The CDR3 nucleotides read TGTGCCAGCACACTTTCCGGGACAGTTTACACTGAAGCTTTCTTT. The encoded protein is CASTLSGTVYTEAFF.

CDR3 nucleotide sequence: TGTGCCAGCAGCCAGGGACAGGGCGGAAGCAATCAGCCCCAGCATTTT. It yields the protein CASSQGQGGSNQPQHF. The chain recombines TRBV7-8 with TRBJ1-5; 9 bases fit TRBD1. V lost 5 bases to trimming and J lost 1 base; unmatched junction nucleotides: 6. The CDR3 contains 16 residues. Germline V CDR1 and CDR2: SGHVS, FQNEAQ. The variable domain in full, completed from reference TRBV7-8 and TRBJ1-5, reads GAGVSQSPRYKVAKRGQDVALRCDPISGHVSLFWYQQALGQGPEFLTYFQNEAQLDKSGLPSDRFFAERPEGSVSTLKIQRTQQEDSAVYLCASSQGQGGSNQPQHFGDGTRLSIL.

The chain has TRBV12-3 or TRBV12-4 and TRBJ2-7; 8 nucleotides align to TRBD1. J gave up 2 bases and V 3 bases, and 0 bases lay outside the gene matches. CDR3 length: 13 residues. This chain's CDR3 is CASSLDRAYEQYF. CDR3 DNA: TGTGCCAGCAGTTTGGACAGGGCCTACGAGCAGTACTTC.

The J gene is TRBJ1-2, the V gene TRBV5-4; D is possibly TRBD1 (5 bases). The CDR3 totals 14 residues. The germline V gene encodes CDR1 SGHNT and CDR2 YYREEE (reference sequence). Deletions cut 4 bases from V and 7 bases from J, with 17 bases between. CDR3 amino acids: CASSAAQGFTGYTF. Written as DNA, the CDR3 is TGTGCCAGCAGCGCAGCCCAGGGATTCACTGGCTACACCTTC. Full variable domain (outside the CDR3, taken from reference TRBV5-4 and TRBJ1-2): ETGVTQSPTHLIKTRGQQVTLRCSSQSGHNTVSWYQQALGQGPQFIFQYYREEENGRGNFPPRFSGLQFPNYSSELNVNALELDDSALYLCASSAAQGFTGYTFGSGTRLTVV.

This clone was seen only a few times. V and J are TRBV5-1 and TRBJ1-6; 7 nucleotides align to TRBD1. The CDR3 totals 15 residues. V dropped 3 bases and J dropped 4; count of bases not matched to a gene: 4. Germline values: CDR1 SGHRS, CDR2 YFSETQ. CDR3 protein: CASSSGQPYNSPLHF. CDR3 sequence (DNA): TGCGCCAGCAGCTCGGGACAGCCATATAATTCACCCCTCCACTTT.

In this sample, this clone turned up once. The V gene is TRBV6-5, the J gene TRBJ1-2; D may be TRBD1 (5 bases). With 6 bases removed from V and 4 bases from J, the gap between germline ends came to 15 bases. CDR3 length equals 14 residues. CDR1 is MNHEY, CDR2 SVGAGI, per germline. CDR3 DNA sequence: TGTGCCAGCAGCTCAGGGTTAGGTTTCTATGGCTACACCTTC. This sequence encodes CASSSGLGFYGYTF.